Presented here are 7 T cell receptor beta chains from one specimen sequenced in a study of T cell responses to AZD1222 COVID-19 vaccine. Using immunoSEQ multiplex PCR, the repertoire was profiled, and TCRdb retains in-frame clones only, with some absent. This table has over 150,000 clones, 88% appearing once. The sequencing used peripheral blood, collected on day 0 of AZD1222 vaccination. Receptors originate from an adult in good health.

The rearrangement uses TRBV7-9 and TRBJ1-1, with D unresolved. The germline CDR1 and CDR2 sequences are SEHNR and FQNEAQ (reference sequence). CDR3 size: 13 residues. Trimming took 0 bases from V and 4 from J, leaving 6 bases between them. The CDR3 here is CASSLAEGTEAFF. CDR3 nucleotides: TGTGCCAGCAGCTTAGCTGAGGGCACTGAAGCTTTCTTT. The whole variable domain, remainder taken from reference TRBV7-9 and TRBJ1-1, is DTGVSQNPRHKITKRGQNVTFRCDPISEHNRLYWYRQTLGQGPEFLTYFQNEAQLEKSRLLSDRFSAERPKGSFSTLEIQRTEQGDSAMYLCASSLAEGTEAFFGQGTRLTVV.

This clone was observed a few times. V is TRBV7-9 and J is TRBJ2-7; TRBD1 aligns across 7 bases. The CDR3 consists of 16 residues. V lost 1 base and J lost 2; bases outside the gene matches: 8. The germline gives CDR1 SEHNR, CDR2 FQNEAQ (reference sequence). The CDR3 DNA reads as TGTGCCAGCAGCTTAGGAGGAGGACAGGTACCCTACGAGCAGTACTTC. It codes for CASSLGGGQVPYEQYF.

This clone was seen only a few times. This sequence joins TRBV5-1 and TRBJ2-1, with D maybe TRBD2 (5 bases). V was pared by 0 bases and J by 7 bases, with 14 bases between. CDR1 and CDR2 (germline): SGHRS, YFSETQ. The length of the CDR3 is 15 residues. CDR3 residues: CASSLGPGLGNEQFF. As DNA, the CDR3 is TGCGCCAGCAGCTTGGGGCCGGGGTTGGGGAATGAGCAGTTCTTC.

CDR3 coding DNA: TGTGCCAGCAGCTTAGGGAGGGACAGGGGCACAGATACGCAGTATTTT. Protein sequence: CASSLGRDRGTDTQYF. V gene TRBV7-9 combines with J gene TRBJ2-3, with 9 bases matching TRBD1. Germline V lookup: CDR1 SEHNR, CDR2 FQNEAQ (reference sequence). The CDR3 extends over 16 amino acids. Trimming took 1 base from V and 1 from J; bases not matched to a gene: 3.

The chain employs TRBV6-6 and TRBJ1-6; D gene unclear. This CDR3 is built from 13 residues. The V end was cut by 6 bases, the J end by 0 bases, with 3 bases between. Germline CDR1 is MNHNY and CDR2 is SVGAGI (reference sequence). CDR3 loop: CASRSSYNSPLHF. The CDR3 nucleotides are TGTGCCAGCAGAAGCTCCTATAATTCACCCCTCCACTTT.

V is TRBV28 and J is TRBJ1-1; 8 bases match TRBD1. The trim removed 6 bases at V and 6 bases at J, leaving 6 bases unmatched. This CDR3 comprises 13 residues. Germline V gene lookup returns CDR1 MDHEN and CDR2 SYDVKM. The CDR3 DNA follows: TGTGCCAGCAGCCCGGACAGGGCGGCTGAAGCTTTCTTT. Translating gives CASSPDRAAEAFF. Full variable domain (remainder filled in from reference TRBV28 and TRBJ1-1): DVKVTQSSRYLVKRTGEKVFLECVQDMDHENMFWYRQDPGLGLRLIYFSYDVKMKEKGDIPEGYSVSREKKERFSLILESASTNQTSMYLCASSPDRAAEAFFGQGTRLTVV.

The chain has TRBV15 and TRBJ1-2; TRBD1 matches 7 bases. Trimming cost V 5 bases and J 1 base; bases outside gene matches: 13. The V gene's germline CDR1 is LNHNV and CDR2 YYDKDF (reference sequence). CDR3 length equals 17 residues. CDR3 amino acids: CATSAIKNRGLNYGYTF. The DNA of the CDR3 is TGTGCCACCAGCGCTATCAAAAACAGGGGCCTTAACTATGGCTACACCTTC.